This entry lists 25 T cell receptor beta chains sequenced from one sample in a study of T-cell memory formation after mild COVID-19. TCRdb fed the 5' RACE reads into MiXCR, producing one record per CDR3 protein. The table lists about 250,000 distinct CDR3 sequences, approximately 15% of them singletons. The sequenced sample was PBMCs or a T cell subset sorted from them (not recorded which). These receptor sequences come from an adult woman who had mild COVID-19 (a few samples of this study predate the infection). Cell type and time point are not known.

This clonotype was seen only a few times. CDR3 region: CASSPIAGGSNEQFF. The CDR3 DNA is TGTGCCAGCAGCCCAATAGCGGGAGGATCCAATGAGCAGTTCTTC. The chain is built from TRBV7-2 and TRBJ2-1, with 10 bases aligning to TRBD2. The CDR3 has 15 residues. Germline lookup yields CDR1 SGHTA and CDR2 FQGNSA. Trimming took 5 bases from V and 6 from J; bases not matched to a gene: 7.

This clonotype turned up a few times. This chain uses TRBV9 with TRBJ2-5; D unclear. The V end was cut by 4 bases, the J end by 3 bases, with 19 bases between. The CDR3 length is 16 residues. Germline CDR1 SGDLS, CDR2 YYNGEE. The CDR3 protein is CASSLKSSAWEETQYF. CDR3 coding DNA: TGTGCCAGCAGCCTAAAGTCATCAGCGTGGGAAGAGACCCAGTACTTC.

V is TRBV19 and J is TRBJ2-3, with D perhaps matching TRBD2 (6 bases). Trimming removed 4 bases from V and 0 bases from J, with 23 bases in between. Per the germline V gene, CDR1 is LNHDA and CDR2 is SQIVND (reference sequence). The CDR3 loop spans 19 amino acids. In nucleotides, the CDR3 is TGTGCCAGTAGTAACTGGTCCCTAGCGAGGGCCCCTAGCACAGATACGCAGTATTTT. This encodes CASSNWSLARAPSTDTQYF. Full variable domain (rest looked up from reference TRBV19 and TRBJ2-3): DGGITQSPKYLFRKEGQNVTLSCEQNLNHDAMYWYRQDPGQGLRLIYYSQIVNDFQKGDIAEGYSVSREKKESFPLTVTSAQKNPTAFYLCASSNWSLARAPSTDTQYFGPGTRLTVL.

A few counts support this clonotype. The chain has TRBV12-3 or TRBV12-4 and TRBJ1-1, with 7 bases aligning to TRBD1. The CDR3 length is 14 residues. Trimming removed 7 bases from V and 4 bases from J; junction bases left unmatched: 9. The CDR3 region is CASTFHRGVTEAFF. In DNA form, the CDR3 reads TGTGCCAGCACCTTTCACAGGGGCGTCACTGAAGCTTTCTTT.

This clonotype occurred a few times. The gene calls are TRBV5-1 and TRBJ1-1; no firm D call. V lost 2 bases and J lost 2, with 13 bases in between. Germline loops: CDR1 SGHRS, CDR2 YFSETQ. The CDR3 contains 15 residues. Written as DNA, the CDR3 is TGCGCCAGCAGCTTTATCGCGGACCCCAACACTGAAGCTTTCTTT. It yields the protein CASSFIADPNTEAFF.

The chain carries TRBV20-1 and TRBJ1-2; 9 nucleotides align to TRBD1. V shed 6 bases and J 7 bases; nucleotides not matched to a gene: 21. CDR3 length: 17 amino acids. The germline gives CDR1 DFQATT, CDR2 SNEGSKA (reference sequence). The CDR3 here is CSAGSSQGARVVPGYTF. DNA of the CDR3: TGCAGTGCCGGATCTTCACAGGGGGCGCGGGTGGTTCCTGGCTACACCTTC.

This clonotype was recorded a few times. The J gene is TRBJ2-5, the V gene TRBV2; tentatively, D is TRBD2 (5 bases). Trimming took off 3 bases at V and 5 bases at J, with 10 bases between the two ends. The CDR3 loop spans 13 amino acids. Germline assignment: CDR1 SNHLY and CDR2 FYNNEI. The CDR3 spells CASSESPGETQYF. The CDR3 DNA sequence: TGTGCCAGCAGTGAGAGTCCGGGGGAGACCCAGTACTTC.

The rearrangement joins TRBV10-3 to TRBJ2-7; 7 positions agree with TRBD1. The CDR3 length is 12 residues. Trimming removed 6 bases from V and 2 bases from J; junction bases left unmatched: 1. CDR1 is ENHRY and CDR2 is SYGVKD in the germline V gene. The CDR3 nucleotides are TGTGCCATCAGGGGGACAGCCTACGAGCAGTACTTC. Translated: CAIRGTAYEQYF.

V gene TRBV12-3 or TRBV12-4 combines with J gene TRBJ2-1; 8 bases line up with TRBD2. V lost 3 bases and J lost 9; bases outside the gene matches: 7. The CDR3 covers 14 residues. CDR3 sequence: CASSFVGGAGEQFF. CDR3 sequence (DNA): TGTGCCAGCAGTTTTGTCGGGGGGGCAGGTGAGCAGTTCTTC.

This chain links TRBV6-2 or TRBV6-3 with TRBJ2-3; TRBD2 might be the D (6 bases). Germline CDR1 is MNHEY and CDR2 is SVGEGT. Trimming pared 7 bases from V and 0 bases from J, leaving 11 bases between. The CDR3 sequence is 14 residues long. For the CDR3, the DNA is TGTGCCAGCAAAAACGGAGGGAGCACAGATACGCAGTATTTT. Its protein is CASKNGGSTDTQYF.

The chain employs TRBV29-1 and TRBJ1-5; tentatively, D is TRBD1 (5 bases). Germline assignment: CDR1 SQVTM and CDR2 ANQGSEA. V was clipped by 7 bases and J by 7 bases, with 29 bases between them. The CDR3 is 17 amino acids. The CDR3 sequence is CSATGGRGDVADQPQHF. The CDR3 region has the DNA TGCAGCGCCACCGGGGGTAGAGGGGATGTCGCGGACCAGCCCCAGCATTTT.

This clonotype turned up a few times. This chain connects TRBV19 to TRBJ2-1, with 10 bases lining up with TRBD1. V trimming: 4 bases; J trimming: 7 bases; junction bases outside the gene matches: 7. The CDR3 has 15 amino acids. Germline V lookup: CDR1 LNHDA, CDR2 SQIVND (reference sequence). CDR3 nucleotide sequence: TGTGCCAGTAGTAGAACCCGACAGGGGGCGAATGAGCAGTTCTTC. Translated, it gives CASSRTRQGANEQFF.

This clonotype appeared once. The chain has TRBV10-3 and TRBJ1-2; 8 nucleotides match TRBD1. With V trimmed by 2 bases and J by 6 bases, 5 bases remained unmatched. This CDR3 is built from 14 residues. The V gene's germline CDR1 is ENHRY and CDR2 SYGVKD. The CDR3 sequence is CAISEEGQVDGYTF. The CDR3 region has the DNA TGTGCCATCAGTGAGGAGGGACAGGTCGATGGCTACACCTTC.

This clonotype was found a few times. The genes are TRBV18 and TRBJ2-7, with a weak D call TRBD1 (5 bases). CDR3 size: 14 residues. Looked up from germline, CDR1 is KGHSH and CDR2 is LQKENI. V gave up 2 bases and J gave up 6 bases, with 14 bases separating them. The DNA for the CDR3 is TGTGCCAGCTCACCAAAGGGGATTAGACCCGAGCAGTACTTC. Its translation is CASSPKGIRPEQYF.

This clonotype was picked up a small number of times. The genes are TRBV2 and TRBJ1-1, with a tentative D call TRBD1 (6 bases). The CDR3 is 17 residues long. V was shortened by 6 bases and J by 6 bases, with 26 bases between the two germline ends. Germline CDR1 reads SNHLY; CDR2 reads FYNNEI. The CDR3 region is CASRFSGITPPGAEAFF. CDR3 sequence (DNA): TGTGCCAGCAGGTTTTCGGGGATAACTCCTCCAGGGGCTGAAGCTTTCTTT.

This clonotype was observed at least ten times. V gene TRBV12-3 or TRBV12-4 combines with J gene TRBJ2-3; D is perhaps TRBD1 (5 bases). The CDR3 runs 14 residues. The ends were cut back, 6 bases at V and 0 bases at J, with 10 bases in the middle. CDR3 amino acids: CASSPRQSTDTQYF. The CDR3 DNA reads as TGTGCCAGCAGCCCTAGACAGAGCACAGATACGCAGTATTTT.

Comments on this clonotype: This sequence may be a read error, since a much larger clone differs from it by one base. The rearrangement joins TRBV4-1 to TRBJ2-3; possibly TRBD2 for D (6 bases). Germline-derived CDR1 and CDR2 are MGHRA and YSYEKL. The CDR3 runs to 15 residues. Trimming left V 0 bases short and J 2 bases short, with 9 bases between. The CDR3 spells CASSQDGRPTDTQYF. CDR3 DNA: TGCGCCAGCAGCCAAGACGGGAGACCCACAGATACGCAGTATTTT.

This rearrangement joins TRBV12-3 or TRBV12-4 to TRBJ1-6; D not resolved. Trimming took 6 bases from V and 0 from J, leaving 6 bases between them. The CDR3 extends over 14 amino acids. The CDR3 here is CASRTGSYNSPLHF. The CDR3 DNA reads TGTGCCAGCAGAACCGGCTCCTATAATTCACCCCTCCACTTT.

The rearrangement uses TRBV5-1 and TRBJ2-2; 7 nucleotides match TRBD1. Germline loops: CDR1 SGHRS, CDR2 YFSETQ. The CDR3 contains 16 residues. V dropped 0 bases and J dropped 4; count of bases not matched to a gene: 6. CDR3 DNA: TGCGCCAGCAGCTTGGGAGACAGGGCAGGCACCGGGGAGCTGTTTTTT. Translated: CASSLGDRAGTGELFF.

This clonotype was seen a few times. This sequence joins TRBV7-6 and TRBJ2-2, with D perhaps TRBD2 (6 bases). The V and J ends lost 4 bases and 6 bases respectively, with 15 bases between them. There are 15 residues in the CDR3. Germline CDR1 reads SGHVS; CDR2 reads FNYEAQ. The CDR3 DNA sequence: TGTGCCAGCAGCTCACTGGGGGGTTTTGCCGGGGAGCTGTTTTTT. Protein sequence: CASSSLGGFAGELFF.

The chain links TRBV5-8 to TRBJ1-1; D ambiguous. Trimming removed 6 bases from V and 5 bases from J, with 14 bases in between. CDR1 is SGHTS and CDR2 is YDEGEE in the germline V gene. The CDR3 is 13 residues long. The CDR3 DNA reads as TGTGCCAGCAAGGATATTCGGGTTACTGAAGCTTTCTTT. The encoded protein is CASKDIRVTEAFF. The full variable domain, completed using reference TRBV5-8 and TRBJ1-1, is EAGVTQSPTHLIKTRGQQATLRCSPISGHTSVYWYQQALGLGLQFLLWYDEGEERNRGNFPPRFSGRQFPNYSSELNVNALELEDSALYLCASKDIRVTEAFFGQGTRLTVV.

This clonotype has only a few counts. V is TRBV6-1 and J is TRBJ1-2; D gene uncertain. This CDR3 comprises 12 residues. Trimming cost V 5 bases and J 4 bases, with 8 bases left between them. Germline V lookup: CDR1 MNHNS, CDR2 SASEGT. CDR3 DNA sequence: TGTGCCAGCAGTCGCAGTGCCTATGGCTACACCTTC. As protein: CASSRSAYGYTF.

This clonotype was seen a handful of times. The rearrangement links TRBV24-1 to TRBJ2-7, with 8 bases aligning to TRBD1. CDR1 is KGHDR and CDR2 is SFDVKD in the germline V gene. This CDR3 region has 15 residues. Losses at the gene ends were 12 bases for V and 9 bases for J; bases not matched to a gene: 21. The CDR3 loop reads CASTRKDRGQGRQYF. CDR3 coding DNA: TGTGCCTCCACGAGAAAAGACAGGGGCCAAGGGAGGCAGTACTTC.

The CDR3: CASSLGSGLRGYTF. As DNA, the CDR3 is TGTGCCAGCAGCTTAGGATCAGGCCTTAGGGGCTACACCTTC. V and J are TRBV7-2 and TRBJ1-2, with no clear D. Trimming pared 1 base from V and 8 bases from J, leaving 14 bases between. The CDR3 covers 14 residues. Germline V CDR1 and CDR2: SGHTA, FQGNSA.

This clonotype was detected only once. The genes are TRBV7-2 and TRBJ1-4; D call uncertain. The CDR3 runs to 11 residues. V lost 3 bases, J lost 11 bases, and 7 bases lay in between. Germline V gene sequence: CDR1 SGHTA, CDR2 FQGNSA. CDR3 DNA sequence: TGTGCCAGCAGCTTTGATGGGAAACTGTTTTTT. It yields the protein CASSFDGKLFF.